This is a list of T cell receptor beta chains from one sample in a study of cytomegalovirus exposure and HLA in healthy donors. Profiling relied on immunoSEQ multiplex PCR, and the TCRdb table lists in-frame clones only, not all of them. The sample lists around 84,000 clones; 70% to 80% were seen once. The specimen was PBMCs. Receptors were obtained from a man aged 50 to 59 in good health and CMV-seronegative. CDR3s include the opening cysteine and the closing phenylalanine or tryptophan. A D gene is named only where the DNA matches it firmly. Size tells how often a clone was seen (once, few, many) or the class of an expanded clone, and some rows leave it out.

>TRBJ1-4|many|TRBV6-6|.
CASRDSSQEKLFF
TGTGCCAGCAGGGACAGCTCCCAGGAAAAACTGTTTTTT
>TRBJ2-1|.|TRBV4-3|.
CASSHSPTGGGGFF
TGCGCCAGCAGCCACTCCCCGACAGGCGGCGGAGGATTCTTC
>TRBJ2-7|.|TRBV18|.
CASSLASYEQYF
TGTGCCAGCTCACTGGCATCCTACGAGCAGTACTTC
>TRBJ2-2|.|TRBV30|.
CAWRTGTWNTGELFF
TGTGCCTGGAGAACCGGGACTTGGAACACCGGGGAGCTGTTTTTT
>TRBJ1-5|.|TRBV6-1|.
CASSGGTSAGNQPQHF
TGTGCCAGCAGTGGTGGGACATCCGCGGGCAATCAGCCCCAGCATTTT
>TRBJ2-7|.|TRBV5-6|TRBD1
CASSFSGQGILYEQYF
TGTGCCAGCAGCTTTAGCGGACAGGGGATCCTTTACGAGCAGTACTTC
>TRBJ1-3|.|TRBV9|TRBD1
CASSLGTGLVGNTIYF
TGTGCCAGCAGCCTAGGGACAGGGCTTGTAGGAAACACCATATATTTT
>TRBJ2-2|.|TRBV19|.
CASSPQGKTGELFF
TGTGCCAGTAGTCCCCAGGGCAAGACCGGGGAGCTGTTTTTT
>TRBJ1-1|.|TRBV5-6|.
CASSLPTGRRTEAFF
TGTGCCAGCAGCTTACCCACGGGTCGCCGTACCGAAGCTTTCTTT
>TRBJ1-2|.|TRBV2|.
CASSRLGLEGGYTF
TGTGCCAGCAGCAGACTTGGGCTTGAGGGAGGCTACACCTTC
>TRBJ1-5|few|TRBV7-2|.
CASSAMRGNQPQHF
TGTGCCAGCAGCGCCATGAGGGGCAATCAGCCCCAGCATTTT
>TRBJ2-5|once|TRBV28|.
CASRGSGETQYF
TGTGCCAGCAGGGGGTCGGGGGAGACCCAGTACTTC
>TRBJ1-1|.|TRBV19|TRBD1
CASSIGGTASNTEAFF
TGTGCCAGTAGTATTGGTGGGACAGCTTCGAACACTGAAGCTTTCTTT
>TRBJ2-5|.|TRBV6-6|TRBD1
CASSYSAGGQETQYF
TGTGCCAGCAGTTACTCGGCAGGGGGTCAAGAGACCCAGTACTTC
>TRBJ1-6|.|TRBV11-3|.
CASSPRWGLNSPLHF
TGTGCCAGCAGCCCTAGGTGGGGGCTCAATTCACCCCTCCACTTT
>TRBJ2-1|.|TRBV7-8|TRBD2
CASSLRWRGGLDEQFF
TGTGCCAGCAGCTTAAGATGGCGGGGGGGGCTGGATGAGCAGTTCTTC
>TRBJ1-1|.|TRBV28|TRBD1
CATRAGGLLNTEAFF
TGTGCCACCAGGGCAGGGGGCCTCTTGAACACTGAAGCTTTCTTT
>TRBJ2-1|.|TRBV6-5|TRBD1
CASRPDRGLHNEQFF
TGTGCCAGCAGGCCCGACAGGGGACTTCATAATGAGCAGTTCTTC